The sample holds a few counts of the clone carrying this T cell receptor beta chain. Its matching antigen is unknown. Assay used: immunoSEQ multiplex PCR; TCRdb lists only in-frame clones, some missing. The table shows about 2.1 million clones, with just under 95% occurring only once. Terminally differentiated effector memory CD45RA+ cells were left out of the naive CD8 fraction, which was CD45RO-negative and positively selected for CCR7. This sample stems from a study of shared clonotypes between healthy human individuals. Study as a whole: Each donor's CD4 naive and CD4 memory cells filled three plates apiece, CD8 naive two, and CD8 memory one. General study results and limits: Naive subsets typically showed greater estimated richness than memory subsets.

The sample consisted of naive CD8+ T cells from PBMCs. The clonotype was recovered from a man between 18 and 29 years old in good health. Some clones in this sample may be carry-over from other donors' samples.

CDR3 nucleotides: TGTGCCAGCAGCCCTGGGAACGGGGGGAACACTGAAGCTTTCTTT. It translates to CASSPGNGGNTEAFF. The genes are TRBV14 and TRBJ1-1; TRBD1 might be the D (5 bases). In germline, CDR1 is SGHDN, CDR2 FVKESK. The CDR3 loop spans 15 amino acids. The V gene lost 4 bases and the J gene lost 1 base, with 13 bases spanning the gap.